This T cell receptor (beta chain) was observed in a study of T-cell memory formation after mild COVID-19 (dated by TCRdb to the early 2020s). Background on the whole study: TCR sequence clusters from the two donors were largely donor specific. In two donors, T-cell clones that expanded and contracted after mild COVID-19 were tracked by sequencing TCRalpha and TCRbeta repertoires over time. Two young, previously healthy adult volunteers, one female and one male, were included in the cohort. The paper as a whole reports these results and caveats: Some responding clones were detected in pre-infection memory, suggesting pre-existing cross-reactive memory T cells joined the SARS-CoV-2 response. Contracting CD4+ clones turned up mainly in the CM and EM memory subsets, whereas EMRA was where CD8+ clones were enriched. From day 15 to 85, contracting clones showed balanced CD4/CD8 phenotypes, whereas a second wave of clones that expanded from day 15 to 37 leaned towards CD4+. The second-wave clones that peaked on day 37 were not confirmed to be SARS-CoV-2 specific. Only a couple of mild cases were covered in the study, and larger cohorts including severe cases with pre-infection samples were considered necessary.

Ficoll-Paque density gradient centrifugation was the method used to isolate PBMCs. As to this clonotype: The antigen this receptor binds is unknown. No clone much larger than this one lies a single base away; base qualities are absent.

The sequencer listed for this sample is Illumina NovaSeq 6000. TCRalpha and TCRbeta cDNA libraries were constructed by 5'RACE with constant-segment primers, with sample barcodes and unique molecular identifiers being introduced. RNA was extracted from every sample with Trizol reagent. Libraries were amplified in two PCR steps, with a second sample barcode and Illumina TruSeq adapters added in the second step. Sequencing of the libraries was done on an Illumina NovaSeq, producing 2 x 150 bp paired-end reads. In the authors' own workflow: Demultiplexing of reads and collapsing into UMI-guided consensus sequences were performed with migec v1.2.7. Using mixcr v2.1.11, UMI consensuses were aligned to TRA and TRB V and J templates and then assembled into clonotypes. A clonotype was counted as expanded or contracted only when both edgeR and NoisET called the clonotype significant, with the noise models trained on biological replicates. For edgeR calls, a false discovery rate-adjusted p below 0.01 and a log2 fold-change threshold of 1 were applied. PCA with hierarchical clustering of max-normalized trajectories of the 1000 most abundant clonotypes was used as exploratory dynamics analysis. Each responding clone was given a CD4 or CD8 phenotype based on the CD4+ and CD8+ repertoires, which had been sequenced separately. TCRdb reprocessed the public reads (quality trimming at Q25 with fastp, clone calling with MiXCR) and kept in-frame beta chains. Every entry covers one CDR3 protein and lists the most common genes and DNA from its rows. These V and J calls are TCRdb output, not the study's own analysis. The sample contains fewer than 300,000 distinct CDR3 sequences, about a sixth of them found a single time. The ten largest clones represent 20% to 25% of the sample.

Per the germline V gene (reference sequence), SSHAT is the CDR1 and FNYEAQ is the CDR2. From its cysteine to its phenylalanine, the CDR3 spans 16 amino acids. The retained sequence is limited to the CDR3, 48 bases, with the frame set at the first base. The trim is 5 bases for V and 0 bases for J, with a gap of 15 bases between the germline ends. Sequencing input: PBMCs or a T cell subset sorted from them (not recorded which). The clonotype originates from a man aged 18 to 35 who had mild COVID-19 (a few samples of this study predate the infection). The sample titles of this study are shuffled in the database, so cell type and time point are left out; the donor was told from shared clones. The chain couples TRBV7-7 to TRBJ2-3; 6 matching bases give a weak D call of TRBD2. The nucleotide sequence reads TGTGCCAGCAGCCTCTATGGGGACTCTAGCACAGATACGCAGTATTTT. Its coded protein is CASSLYGDSSTDTQYF.